This entry is about one T cell receptor beta chain. Its antigen is unknown. The input lacks base qualities; no much larger clone sits a single base away. From cysteine to phenylalanine, the CDR3 is 14 amino acids long. The DNA shown is the 42-base CDR3, in frame from base 1. V and J are truncated by 2 bases and 5 bases respectively, leaving an intervening sequence of 10 bases. Looking up the germline V gene yields CDR1 SGHRS and CDR2 YFSETQ. The protocol used for the library was the immunoSEQ multiplex PCR assay. Imported from immuneACCESS, the table was reduced by TCRdb to in-frame sequences with V and J called. These copies leave out some clones; in studies compared against another copy, an unresolved V gene accounts for under half, and the cause of the remainder is not known. Within this sample are about 83,000 clones, with about 92% of them counted one time only. The ten largest clonotypes hold approximately 0.25% of the sample.

The data were obtained in a study of technical replicates of blood from a few donors listed by TCRdb under 2017. Rearrangement joined TRBV5-1 to TRBJ1-4, and perhaps TRBD1 as D gene, on 5 matching bases. The sample comprised T cells isolated from PBMCs. This TCR was recovered from a human donor in good health. CDR3 region: CASSFARANEKLFF. The nucleotide sequence reads TGCGCCAGCAGCTTCGCCAGGGCAAATGAAAAACTGTTTTTT.